These 19 T cell receptor beta chains share one sample of origin, sequenced in a study of regulatory T cells in long-lasting Graves disease. Time point reported: newly diagnosed GD, antithyroid drugs for less than 3 months. The TCR library used RNA extracted from PBMCs. Researchers made TCR beta libraries by using iRepertoire HTBI primers and running Arm-PCR on CDR3 regions. TCRdb reanalysed the multiplex PCR reads using MiXCR and keeps one entry per CDR3 protein. The data hold about 610,000 distinct CDR3 sequences, with about 16% observed a single time. This same sample was also taken into another study, of T cells in Graves' hyperthyroidism and ophthalmopathy.

Sequencing was performed on peripheral blood mononuclear cells (PBMCs), taken at new diagnosis, from a patient treated with antithyroid drugs. Source of these receptors: a man younger than 30 with Graves disease.

The table lists this clonotype with many counts. The chain is built from TRBV6-1 and TRBJ2-7; D unresolved. This CDR3 region has 13 residues. Trimming removed 5 bases at V and 7 bases at J, with 15 bases between. Germline-derived CDR1 and CDR2 are MNHNS and SASEGT. In DNA, the CDR3 is TGTGCCAGCAGTCCCCGGCAGAGGTCGGAGCAGTACTTC. Amino acids: CASSPRQRSEQYF.

This rearrangement joins TRBV7-9 to TRBJ1-2; D may be TRBD1 (5 bases). CDR3 size: 15 residues. CDR1 and CDR2 from the germline V gene are SEHNR and FQNEAQ (reference sequence). V lost 5 bases and J lost 4, with 17 bases in between. In DNA, the CDR3 is TGTGCCAGCAGCCCACTGGGGGGGTCAGGCTATGGCTACACCTTC. Its translation: CASSPLGGSGYGYTF.

In its sample, this clonotype was seen many times. The chain couples TRBV2 to TRBJ2-2; TRBD2 matches at 11 bases. Unmatched junction bases numbered 6, after V lost 3 bases and J lost 0 bases. The length of the CDR3 is 18 residues. The germline gives CDR1 SNHLY, CDR2 FYNNEI. The CDR3 is CASSDPSGRIANTGELFF. The CDR3 nucleotides read TGTGCCAGCAGTGACCCTAGCGGGAGGATTGCGAACACCGGGGAGCTGTTTTTT.

This clonotype was seen at least ten times. V usage is TRBV11-2 and J usage is TRBJ2-3; D is unclear. The CDR3 spans 12 residues. V was pared by 3 bases and J by 10 bases, with 11 bases between. In germline, CDR1 is SGHAT, CDR2 FQNNGV. The CDR3 DNA reads TGTGCCAGCAGCTTGGGTAGTCTTTCGCAGTATTTT. Translating gives CASSLGSLSQYF.

The chain recombines TRBV7-6 with TRBJ2-1; no definite D call. The V and J ends lost 5 bases and 1 base respectively, with 15 bases between them. CDR1 is SGHVS and CDR2 is FNYEAQ in the germline V gene. The CDR3 has 16 amino acids. CDR3 sequence: CASSTARAKSYNEQFF. CDR3 in DNA: TGTGCCAGCAGCACCGCTCGGGCCAAGTCCTACAATGAGCAGTTCTTC.

In its sample, this clonotype was seen many times. V and J are TRBV28 and TRBJ2-1, with 9 bases identical to TRBD1. V trimming: 4 bases; J trimming: 9 bases; junction bases outside the gene matches: 10. The CDR3 runs to 15 residues. From germline, CDR1 is MDHEN and CDR2 SYDVKM. The CDR3 region is CASSSPGTGTSEQFF. The CDR3 region has the DNA TGTGCCAGCAGTTCCCCCGGGACAGGGACAAGTGAGCAGTTCTTC.

This clonotype was detected a few times. V usage is TRBV20-1 and J usage is TRBJ2-1; 13 bases line up with TRBD2. The CDR3 is made up of 13 amino acids. Germline values: CDR1 DFQATT, CDR2 SNEGSKA (reference sequence). Losses at the gene ends were 3 bases for V and 10 bases for J; bases not matched to a gene: 3. The CDR3 coding sequence is TGCAGTGCTAGTGAGGGACTAGCGGGGGAGCAGTTCTTC. Protein product: CSASEGLAGEQFF.

The CDR3 DNA reads TGTGCCAGCCAAAAGGTGGGAAATACGGTACCGCAGTATTTT. The encoded protein is CASQKVGNTVPQYF. The chain links TRBV14 to TRBJ2-3; D is ambiguous. This CDR3 has 14 amino acids. Trimming took 8 bases from V and 10 from J, leaving 22 bases between them. Per germline, CDR1 SGHDN and CDR2 FVKESK. Based on the CDR3 plus reference TRBV14 and TRBJ2-3, the full variable domain is EAGVTQFPSHSVIEKGQTVTLRCDPISGHDNLYWYRRVMGKEIKFLLHFVKESKQDESGMPNNRFLAERTGGTYSTLKVQPAELEDSGVYFCASQKVGNTVPQYFGPGTRLTVL.

The V and J genes are TRBV19 and TRBJ2-1; the match to TRBD2 covers 9 bases. The CDR3 is 18 amino acids. Trimming removed 3 bases from V and 4 bases from J; junction bases left unmatched: 13. The germline gives CDR1 LNHDA, CDR2 SQIVND (reference sequence). The CDR3 sequence is CASSILFRGRGPYNEQFF. The CDR3 nucleotides read TGTGCCAGTAGTATCCTGTTTCGCGGGAGGGGTCCATACAATGAGCAGTTCTTC.

This clonotype was picked up many times. This chain connects TRBV7-2 to TRBJ2-1, with no clear D. CDR1 SGHTA and CDR2 FQGNSA come from the germline V gene. V shed 6 bases and J shed 4 bases, with 13 bases lying between them. The CDR3 consists of 14 residues. The CDR3 bases are TGTGCCAGCAGTCGTTTCGACTCGTACAATGAGCAGTTCTTC. It codes for CASSRFDSYNEQFF.

The V and J genes are TRBV2 and TRBJ1-3; TRBD1 aligns across 8 bases. With 6 bases clipped from V and 3 bases from J, the junction kept 10 bases outside the gene matches. Germline V gene sequence: CDR1 SNHLY, CDR2 FYNNEI. The CDR3 is 16 amino acids. CDR3 sequence (DNA): TGTGCCAGCAGCTTCCAAACCGGGACAGGTGGAAACACCATATATTTT. Amino acids: CASSFQTGTGGNTIYF.

Of note for this clonotype: A much bigger clone sits one base away, suggesting this may be a read error. This chain uses TRBV2 with TRBJ1-4; D remains unclear. The germline V gene encodes CDR1 SNHLY and CDR2 FYNNEI. CDR3 length: 13 residues. The V and J ends lost 3 bases and 13 bases respectively, with 15 bases between them. CDR3 loop: CASSEIQSWRLFF. Here the CDR3 DNA reads TGTGCCAGCAGTGAGATCCAGTCGTGGAGACTGTTTTTT.

The chain employs TRBV7-2 and TRBJ2-1, with D tentatively TRBD1 or TRBD2 (5 bases each). The CDR3 has 13 residues. Germline CDR1 and CDR2: SGHTA and FQGNSA. V lost 4 bases and J 5 bases, leaving 9 bases between the germline ends. CDR3 in DNA: TGTGCCAGCAGCTCGGGACGGAACAATGAGCAGTTCTTC. The encoded protein is CASSSGRNNEQFF. Full variable domain (outside the CDR3, taken from reference TRBV7-2 and TRBJ2-1): GAGVSQSPSNKVTEKGKDVELRCDPISGHTALYWYRQSLGQGLEFLIYFQGNSAPDKSGLPSDRFSAERTGGSVSTLTIQRTQQEDSAVYLCASSSGRNNEQFFGPGTRLTVL.

Regarding this clonotype: This may be a read error, as it is one base from a much larger clone. V gene TRBV10-3 combines with J gene TRBJ2-3; D may be TRBD1 (6 bases). There are 16 residues in the CDR3. The germline CDR1 and CDR2 sequences are ENHRY and SYGVKD. With 8 bases removed from V and 4 bases from J, the gap between germline ends came to 22 bases. The CDR3 loop is CAIGSTRGSIADTQYF. The CDR3 DNA reads TGTGCCATCGGTTCCACGAGGGGGAGCATTGCAGATACGCAGTATTTT.

At least ten counts were recorded for this clonotype. The DNA of the CDR3 is TGCGCCAGCAGCCTAGGACTAGCGGGAGATTATTACGAGCAGTACTTC. As protein: CASSLGLAGDYYEQYF. J is TRBJ2-7 and V is TRBV5-1, with 13 nucleotides matching TRBD2. J gave up 4 bases and V 4 bases, and 8 bases lay outside the gene matches. This CDR3 has 16 residues. The germline gives CDR1 SGHRS, CDR2 YFSETQ.

The rearrangement uses TRBV28 and TRBJ2-3; 7 nucleotides agree with TRBD2. This CDR3 comprises 17 residues. J was trimmed by 4 bases and V by 2 bases; bases with no gene match: 12. From germline, CDR1 is MDHEN and CDR2 SYDVKM. CDR3 sequence: CASSLNPAGVTADTQYF. Here the CDR3 DNA reads TGTGCCAGCAGTTTAAACCCGGCGGGAGTGACGGCAGATACGCAGTATTTT.

This clonotype was seen ten or more times. The chain couples TRBV6-5 to TRBJ1-1; D unclear. The germline CDR1 and CDR2 sequences are MNHEY and SVGAGI. V lost 0 bases to trimming and J lost 2 bases, with 7 bases between them. This CDR3 has 14 amino acids. Written as DNA, the CDR3 is TGTGCCAGCAGTTACTCGAACAGAAACACTGAAGCTTTCTTT. Its translation is CASSYSNRNTEAFF.

Many counts were recorded for this clonotype. The rearrangement joins TRBV5-1 to TRBJ2-7; 10 bases map to TRBD2. Germline loops: CDR1 SGHRS, CDR2 YFSETQ. V lost 0 bases, J lost 4 bases, and 7 bases stayed unmatched. This CDR3 has 16 residues. The CDR3 nucleotides are TGCGCCAGCAGCTTGGGACTAGCGGGTTCTGGGTACGAGCAGTACTTC. This translates into CASSLGLAGSGYEQYF.

The chain recombines TRBV25-1 with TRBJ2-7, with D possibly being TRBD1 or TRBD2 (5 bases each). This CDR3 region has 13 residues. Germline loops: CDR1 MGHDK, CDR2 SYGVNS. Between the trimmed V and J ends, which lost 8 bases and 6 bases, there was a span of 17 bases. The DNA of the CDR3 is TGTGCCAGCGGACCGGCTGGGGGTGGCGAGCAGTACTTC. This sequence encodes CASGPAGGGEQYF.